This is a list of T cell receptor beta chains from one sample in a study of vaccination effects on CD4 cells after COVID-19. The antigens these receptors bind are not known. The table came from immunoSEQ multiplex PCR; TCRdb's copy has only in-frame clones and leaves some out. The sample has 26,000 or so clones; approximately 80% are singletons. Sequencing used CD4+ T cells from PBMCs cultured with HCoV-NL63 spike peptides, obtained before COVID-19 vaccination. The receptor set was obtained from a human donor who received a COVID-19 vaccine. CDR3s include the opening cysteine and the closing phenylalanine or tryptophan.

TRBV12-3/TRBV12-4,TRBJ2-1,CASSWVVNEQFF
TRBV6-5,TRBJ1-6,CASRTGQANSPLHF
TRBV5-1,TRBJ1-6,CASRLDSGAGSPLHF
TRBV12-5,TRBJ2-6,CASGLQGGQGANVLTF
TRBV13,TRBJ2-1,CASSLGSEEQFF
TRBV5-1,TRBJ2-7,CASSSTSGIHEQYF
TRBV19,TRBJ2-3,CASSRRWGTDTQYF
TRBV5-6,TRBJ1-5,CASSSGQFNQPQHF
TRBV6-1,TRBJ1-4,CASSEGGKLFF
TRBV11-3,TRBJ2-3,CASSLGVWGPGTDTQYF
TRBV3-1/TRBV3-2,TRBJ1-1,CASSSRAGSEAFF
TRBV12-3/TRBV12-4,TRBJ1-1,CASTPDRRTEAFF
TRBV14,TRBJ1-4,CASSPFGRSLTTNEKLFF
TRBV12-3/TRBV12-4,TRBJ1-3,CASDREAGNTIYF
TRBV30,TRBJ2-1,CAWNLAGEKQFF
TRBV5-6,TRBJ2-7,CASSLGGGGYEQYF
TRBV6-5,TRBJ1-5,CAVGTDRGRNQPQHF
TRBV7-8,TRBJ1-5,CASSLGRASHQPQHF
TRBV7-2,TRBJ1-2,CASSLAVRANYGYTF
TRBV6-5,TRBJ2-3,CASRGTGKDTQYF
TRBV7-8,TRBJ1-2,CASSPIRTETSSNYGYTF
TRBV7-2,TRBJ1-6,CASTAGWGAGNSPLHF
TRBV9,TRBJ1-2,CASSVQPGLGYTF
TRBV29-1,TRBJ2-2,CSALGGRNTGELFF
TRBV19,TRBJ2-7,CASSLHGGHSYEQYF
TRBV6-5,TRBJ1-1,CASNIRGDTEAFF
TRBV5-6,TRBJ2-7,CASSARVGTGGYEQYF
TRBV2,TRBJ1-2,CASSEGRGVSYGYTF
TRBV18,TRBJ1-5,CASSLEEGQPQHF
TRBV18,TRBJ1-5,CASSLNEGGQPQHF
TRBV25-1,TRBJ2-1,CASSGGTSGRNEQFF
TRBV3-1/TRBV3-2,TRBJ2-5,CASSHSQVPDLQETQYF
TRBV5-1,TRBJ1-2,CASSRGQGADGYTF
TRBV6-2/TRBV6-3,TRBJ2-7,CASSYTAGGGEQYF
TRBV10-3,TRBJ2-7,CAIQTGDEQYF
TRBV19,TRBJ1-1,CATGRTEAFF
TRBV30,TRBJ2-1,CAWKGHSSYNEQFF